This T cell receptor (beta chain) was identified in a study of CD8 T cells in Susac syndrome. This clonotype was detected only once. V dropped 9 bases and J dropped 5; count of bases not matched to a gene: 8. The CDR3 length is 14 residues. CDR1 is KGHDR, CDR2 SFDVKD, per germline. RNA, at about 0.45 to 1 ug, was reverse transcribed with random hexamers. MiXCR was run by TCRdb on the immunoSEQ multiplex PCR reads, yielding one entry per CDR3 protein. Of about 200,000 distinct CDR3 sequences listed, 90% to 95% are singletons. This sequence joins TRBV24-1 and TRBJ2-3; 9 nucleotides align to TRBD1. Sequencing was performed on CD4+ T cells from PBMCs. The receptor's source is a human donor with multiple sclerosis. The chain's CDR3 is CATGQAGQGDTQYF. CDR3 bases: TGTGCCACCGGACAAGCGGGACAGGGAGATACGCAGTATTTT.